A single sample is the source of the 14 T cell receptor beta chains below, sequenced in a study of blood T cell repertoires in COVID-19. The data were produced by immunoSEQ multiplex PCR, yet TCRdb's version contains in-frame clones alone and is incomplete. The sample shows under 300,000 clones, around 87% of them seen only once. Material for sequencing was peripheral blood. Source of these receptors: a woman between 70 and 85 years old with active or convalescent COVID-19.

This clone was counted a single time. The chain links TRBV5-4 to TRBJ2-1; TRBD2 is a possible D gene (5 bases). Trimming stripped 0 bases from V and 9 bases from J, with 16 bases between. Germline V lookup: CDR1 SGHNT, CDR2 YYREEE (reference sequence). The CDR3 totals 15 residues. The CDR3 region is CASSLEASSNSEQFF. The DNA of the CDR3 is TGTGCCAGCAGCTTGGAGGCTAGCTCCAATAGTGAGCAGTTCTTC.

The V and J genes are TRBV25-1 and TRBJ2-5; D ambiguous. There are 14 residues in the CDR3. The V gene lost 6 bases and the J gene lost 0 bases, with 11 bases spanning the gap. Germline lookup yields CDR1 MGHDK and CDR2 SYGVNS. This chain's CDR3 is CASRPHEYQETQYF. CDR3 nucleotides: TGTGCCAGCAGACCCCACGAGTACCAAGAGACCCAGTACTTC. The entire variable domain, with the rest obtained from reference TRBV25-1 and TRBJ2-5, is as follows: EADIYQTPRYLVIGTGKKITLECSQTMGHDKMYWYQQDPGMELHLIHYSYGVNSTEKGDLSSESTVSRIRTEHFPLTLESARPSHTSQYLCASRPHEYQETQYFGPGTRLLVL.

The chain has TRBV7-8 and TRBJ1-5; 7 nucleotides align to TRBD1. CDR1 is SGHVS and CDR2 is FQNEAQ in the germline V gene. The CDR3 covers 15 residues. Losses at the gene ends were 5 bases for V and 5 bases for J; bases not matched to a gene: 9. The CDR3 is CASSREGQGDQPQHF. In nucleotides, the CDR3 is TGTGCCAGCAGCCGAGAGGGGCAGGGGGATCAGCCCCAGCATTTT.

The chain recombines TRBV3-1 (or the pseudogene TRBV3-2) with TRBJ1-5; the D gene is possibly TRBD1 (5 bases). Germline V gene sequence: CDR1 LGHDT, CDR2 YNNKEL (reference sequence). This CDR3 has 14 amino acids. V was pared by 2 bases and J by 7 bases, with 12 bases between. CDR3 sequence: CASSQTWGRQPQHF. CDR3 in DNA: TGTGCCAGCAGCCAAACTTGGGGCAGACAGCCCCAGCATTTT.

The chain joins TRBV11-2 to TRBJ1-2; possible D gene TRBD1, 6 bases. Trimming took off 4 bases at V and 5 bases at J, with 11 bases between the two ends. The CDR3 extends over 13 amino acids. Germline V gene lookup returns CDR1 SGHAT and CDR2 FQNNGV. CDR3 coding DNA: TGTGCCAGCAGCTCGGGGGGCCGGTATGGCTACACCTTC. Translating it yields CASSSGGRYGYTF.

This chain connects TRBV6-5 to TRBJ1-2; 9 positions agree with TRBD1. Germline CDR1 MNHEY, CDR2 SVGAGI. The CDR3 length is 14 residues. Losses at the gene ends were 7 bases for V and 6 bases for J; bases not matched to a gene: 9. The CDR3 DNA is TGTGCCAGCACCACAGGGGGCGCGTTGAATGGCTACACCTTC. Translation: CASTTGGALNGYTF.

This sequence joins TRBV9 and TRBJ1-1; D unresolved. Trimming cost V 0 bases and J 4 bases, with 7 bases left between them. Looked up from germline, CDR1 is SGDLS and CDR2 is YYNGEE. CDR3 length: 13 amino acids. The DNA for the CDR3 is TGTGCCAGCAGCGTAGAGGAGGGCACTGAAGCTTTCTTT. This sequence encodes CASSVEEGTEAFF.

J is TRBJ2-3 and V is TRBV6-2 or TRBV6-3; D might be TRBD2 (7 bases). This CDR3 region has 15 residues. The V end lost 4 bases, the J end lost 2 bases, and 13 bases lay between the germline ends. Per the germline V gene, CDR1 is MNHEY and CDR2 is SVGEGT. CDR3 sequence: CASSSRGPITDTQYF. In DNA form, the CDR3 reads TGTGCCAGCAGTTCGCGGGGGCCAATCACAGATACGCAGTATTTT.

The chain joins TRBV6-1 to TRBJ1-3, with D possibly being TRBD1 (6 bases). The ends were cut back, 3 bases at V and 4 bases at J, with 13 bases in the middle. The CDR3 runs to 15 residues. The germline V gene encodes CDR1 MNHNS and CDR2 SASEGT. The CDR3 coding sequence is TGTGCCAGCAGTGATTCACAGGGTCTCGGAAACACCATATATTTT. This gives the protein CASSDSQGLGNTIYF.

The rearrangement joins TRBV10-3 to TRBJ1-2; no definite D call. The V and J ends lost 3 bases and 2 bases respectively, with 7 bases between them. CDR3 length: 13 amino acids. Germline V CDR1 and CDR2: ENHRY, SYGVKD. CDR3 in amino acids: CAISEQKNYGYTF. CDR3 coding DNA: TGTGCCATCAGTGAACAGAAGAACTATGGCTACACCTTC.

The CDR3 sequence: CASSFREGGYTF. The CDR3 DNA reads as TGTGCCAGCAGTTTCAGGGAAGGGGGCTACACCTTC. The chain uses TRBV27 and TRBJ1-2; TRBD1 might be the D (5 bases). The V end was cut by 3 bases, the J end by 8 bases, with 10 bases between. This CDR3 region has 12 residues. CDR1 is MNHEY, CDR2 SMNVEV, per germline (reference sequence).

This clone was picked up one time. The chain recombines TRBV6-1 with TRBJ1-5; 9 bases are a match to TRBD1. The CDR3 runs 18 residues. Per germline, CDR1 MNHNS and CDR2 SASEGT. The junction had 15 bases not matched to a gene; V was cut back by 2 bases and J by 7 bases. CDR3 DNA: TGTGCCAGCAGTGAAACCCCCCTACAGGGGGCGATGCTCCAGCCCCAGCATTTT. It yields the protein CASSETPLQGAMLQPQHF.

The V and J genes are TRBV6-5 and TRBJ1-2; possible D gene TRBD1, 5 bases. The germline V gene encodes CDR1 MNHEY and CDR2 SVGAGI. V was shortened by 0 bases and J by 8 bases, with 13 bases between the two germline ends. The CDR3 sequence is 14 residues long. CDR3 DNA sequence: TGTGCCAGCAGTTACTCGAGGCAGGGTAGGGGCTACACCTTC. Its translation is CASSYSRQGRGYTF.

The chain links TRBV11-2 to TRBJ1-1; a possible D gene is TRBD1 (5 bases). Germline CDR1 reads SGHAT; CDR2 reads FQNNGV. With 3 bases removed from V and 1 base from J, the gap between germline ends came to 6 bases. This CDR3 comprises 13 residues. CDR3 DNA: TGTGCCAGCAGCTTGACAGAGAACACTGAAGCTTTCTTT. Its protein product is CASSLTENTEAFF.